The 13 T cell receptor beta chains below were found in one sample sequenced in a study of neurological immune-mediated disorders. Each CDR3 protein is one row after TCRdb ran MiXCR on the 5' RACE reads. The sample shows around 49,000 distinct CDR3 sequences, approximately 11% of them seen only once. Time point: longitudinal time-point 3. The sequenced material came from PBMCs. The receptors derive from a male donor with HTLV-1-associated myelopathy (HAM/TSP).

The chain uses TRBV10-1 and TRBJ1-6; TRBD1 might be the D (6 bases). CDR3 length: 13 residues. V was shortened by 4 bases and J by 7 bases, with 8 bases between the two germline ends. In germline, CDR1 is WNHNN, CDR2 SYGVQD (reference sequence). Here the CDR3 reads CASSVGQNSPLHF. The CDR3 coding sequence is TGCGCCAGCAGTGTAGGACAGAATTCACCCCTCCACTTT.

By its share, this clonotype is medium-sized. The chain combines TRBV27 with TRBJ1-4; TRBD1 matches at 9 bases. The ends lost 5 bases at V and 3 bases at J; junction bases unmatched: 7. Germline CDR1 is MNHEY and CDR2 is SMNVEV (reference sequence). The CDR3 extends over 16 amino acids. CDR3 region: CASSHGQGRANEKLFF. DNA for the CDR3: TGTGCCAGCAGTCACGGACAGGGGAGGGCTAATGAAAAACTGTTTTTT.

V and J are TRBV11-2 and TRBJ1-2; a weak D match, TRBD1 (5 bases). Germline loops: CDR1 SGHAT, CDR2 FQNNGV. V was cut by 4 bases and J by 5 bases, with 11 bases left in between. The CDR3 spans 13 residues. In nucleotides, the CDR3 is TGTGCCAGCAGCTGGGACGGGGGGTATGGCTACACCTTC. It translates to CASSWDGGYGYTF.

The table lists this clonotype with many counts. This sequence joins TRBV29-1 and TRBJ2-3, with D unresolved. The CDR3 loop spans 10 amino acids. V was pared by 4 bases and J by 5 bases, with 4 bases between. Germline assignment: CDR1 SQVTM and CDR2 ANQGSEA. This CDR3 reads CSVGIDTQYF. The CDR3 coding sequence is TGCAGCGTTGGTATAGATACGCAGTATTTT.

Remarks on this clonotype: The conserved phenylalanine or tryptophan normally closing the CDR3 is absent here, so this likely arose from a read error. The chain is built from TRBV7-7 and TRBJ2-5; weak D call: TRBD2 (5 bases). CDR1 SSHAT and CDR2 FNYEAQ come from the germline V gene (reference sequence). The CDR3 runs 16 residues. CDR3 nucleotides: TGTGCTAGCAGCGCGCGGAGCCAGACCGCGGGCGGGACCCAGTACTTA. Translation gives CASSARSQTAGGTQYL.

The sample holds a few counts of this clonotype. The chain has TRBV10-2 and TRBJ1-6, with TRBD1 identical over 9 bases. V lost 6 bases and J lost 7; bases outside the gene matches: 7. Germline V gene sequence: CDR1 WSHSY, CDR2 SAAADI. This CDR3 spans 15 amino acids. The CDR3 here is CASSRGTGRNSPLHF. CDR3 nucleotide sequence: TGCGCCAGCAGCCGGGGGACAGGGCGGAATTCACCCCTCCACTTT.

This clonotype was found many times. This chain joins TRBV3-1 and TRBJ1-1; D may be TRBD1 (6 bases). Germline assignment: CDR1 LGHDT and CDR2 YNNKEL (reference sequence). Trimming cost V 6 bases and J 10 bases, with 21 bases left between them. The CDR3 is 14 amino acids. The CDR3 DNA sequence: TGTGCCAGCAGACCCGGGGGGCAGGGGACGGGAGCTTTCTTT. It encodes CASRPGGQGTGAFF.

Many counts were recorded for this clonotype. The chain's CDR3 is CASSLAGYSGNTIYF. As DNA, the CDR3 is TGTGCCAGCAGCTTAGCGGGTTACTCTGGAAACACCATATATTTT. The V and J genes are TRBV7-9 and TRBJ1-3; D is ambiguous. The germline V gene has CDR1 SEHNR and CDR2 FQNEAQ (reference sequence). Trimming cost V 0 bases and J 0 bases, with 6 bases left between them. The CDR3 loop spans 15 amino acids.

This clonotype has at least ten counts. The V call is TRBV4-3, the J call TRBJ1-1, with D unclear. CDR3 size: 13 residues. Germline V lookup: CDR1 LGHNA, CDR2 YSLEER. Trimming shortened V by 3 bases and J by 3 bases, and 8 bases separated the two germline ends. CDR3 in amino acids: CASSHDTHTEAFF. As DNA, the CDR3 is TGCGCCAGCAGCCATGACACGCACACTGAAGCTTTCTTT.

This clonotype was recorded many times. V usage is TRBV9 and J usage is TRBJ2-3; D is possibly TRBD2 (5 bases). The germline gives CDR1 SGDLS, CDR2 YYNGEE. Trimming left V 2 bases short and J 5 bases short, with 12 bases between. This CDR3 has 14 residues. CDR3 sequence (DNA): TGTGCCAGCAGCGTCTCCGGAGGACTAGATACGCAGTATTTT. It specifies CASSVSGGLDTQYF.

Ten or more counts support this clonotype. The chain joins TRBV10-3 to TRBJ1-1, with D maybe TRBD1 (5 bases). Trimming took off 0 bases at V and 0 bases at J, with 11 bases between the two ends. The CDR3 has 16 amino acids. Germline V CDR1 and CDR2: ENHRY, SYGVKD. The CDR3 protein is CAISESGGGMNTEAFF. CDR3 bases: TGTGCCATCAGTGAGTCCGGGGGGGGGATGAACACTGAAGCTTTCTTT.

This clonotype was seen many times. This chain links TRBV29-1 with TRBJ2-3; 15 bases agree with TRBD2. Germline assignment: CDR1 SQVTM and CDR2 ANQGSEA. This CDR3 contains 19 residues. V dropped 0 bases and J dropped 2; count of bases not matched to a gene: 9. The CDR3 DNA reads as TGCAGCGTTGAAGAGCGAGGACTAGCGGGGGGGCGAGTCACAGATACGCAGTATTTT. Translating gives CSVEERGLAGGRVTDTQYF.

The table lists this clonotype with many counts. V gene TRBV7-3 combines with J gene TRBJ1-2; the D is unclear. The CDR3 length is 13 residues. Trimming pared 0 bases from V and 8 bases from J, leaving 10 bases between. Germline V CDR1 and CDR2: SGHTA, FQGTGA. This CDR3 is CASSLTGYQGYTF. The DNA of the CDR3 is TGTGCCAGCAGCTTAACGGGATACCAGGGCTACACCTTC.